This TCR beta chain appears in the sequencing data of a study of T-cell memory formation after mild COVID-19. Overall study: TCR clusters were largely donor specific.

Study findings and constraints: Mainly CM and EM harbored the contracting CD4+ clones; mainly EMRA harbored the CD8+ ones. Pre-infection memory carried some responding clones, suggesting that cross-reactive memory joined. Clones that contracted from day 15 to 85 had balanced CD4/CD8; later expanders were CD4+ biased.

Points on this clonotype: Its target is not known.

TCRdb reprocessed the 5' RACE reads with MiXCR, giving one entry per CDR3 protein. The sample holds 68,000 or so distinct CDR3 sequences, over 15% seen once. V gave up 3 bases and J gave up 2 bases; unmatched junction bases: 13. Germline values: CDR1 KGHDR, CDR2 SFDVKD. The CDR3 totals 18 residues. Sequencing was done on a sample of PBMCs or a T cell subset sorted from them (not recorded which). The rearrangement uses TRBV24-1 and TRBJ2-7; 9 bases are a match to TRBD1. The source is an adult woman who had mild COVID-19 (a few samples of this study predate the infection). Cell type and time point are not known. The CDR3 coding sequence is TGTGCCACCAGTGATCCCGGGACAGGGTCATTTTATGCCTACGAGCAGTACTTC. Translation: CATSDPGTGSFYAYEQYF.